The entry below gives a single T cell receptor beta chain sequence along with its context. What it recognizes is unknown. The junction departs from the called germline gene at one end, perhaps through a read error. These data belong to a study of blood T cells in healthy people across ages. Study-wide points: It was not known whether donors were CMV positive (a possible confounder of expanded clonotype changes).

Then a second PCR, running about 6 to 12 cycles, was carried out with a sample-barcoded 5' primer and a J-beta primer mix. Paired-end reads containing CDR3 totaled no fewer than 2.5 million for each sample. TCRdb used MiXCR to reprocess the 5' RACE reads, holding one entry per CDR3 protein. The table has about 1,800,000 distinct CDR3 sequences, roughly 27% seen once. Germline loops: CDR1 DFQATT, CDR2 SNEGSKA (reference sequence). This CDR3 has 14 residues. Extracted total RNA amounted to at least 6 micrograms for each sample. The chain combines TRBV20-1 with TRBJ2-1; 9 bases agree with TRBD2. This TCR derives from a woman aged 25 to 39 in good health. Sequenced material: blood. CDR3 sequence reads: CSASRGGAYNEQFF. The DNA for the CDR3 is TGCAGTGCTAGCCGCGGGGGGGCCTATAATGAGCAGTTCTTC.